This T cell receptor beta chain was captured by sequencing in a study of blood T cell repertoires in COVID-19. The repertoire was sequenced with immunoSEQ multiplex PCR; TCRdb's copy has only in-frame clones and lacks some. The data contain about 280,000 clones, roughly 88% of them singletons. From germline, CDR1 is MDHEN and CDR2 SYDVKM. The V and J ends lost 10 bases and 4 bases respectively, with 22 bases between them. The CDR3 sequence is 15 residues long. Material: peripheral blood. The rearrangement joins TRBV28 to TRBJ1-2, with a weak D call TRBD1 (5 bases). This TCR came from a man aged 18 to 35 with active or convalescent COVID-19. In DNA, the CDR3 is TGTGCCACTCCAGGTACGGACACCGGGGGCTATGGCTACACCTTC. Encoded protein: CATPGTDTGGYGYTF.